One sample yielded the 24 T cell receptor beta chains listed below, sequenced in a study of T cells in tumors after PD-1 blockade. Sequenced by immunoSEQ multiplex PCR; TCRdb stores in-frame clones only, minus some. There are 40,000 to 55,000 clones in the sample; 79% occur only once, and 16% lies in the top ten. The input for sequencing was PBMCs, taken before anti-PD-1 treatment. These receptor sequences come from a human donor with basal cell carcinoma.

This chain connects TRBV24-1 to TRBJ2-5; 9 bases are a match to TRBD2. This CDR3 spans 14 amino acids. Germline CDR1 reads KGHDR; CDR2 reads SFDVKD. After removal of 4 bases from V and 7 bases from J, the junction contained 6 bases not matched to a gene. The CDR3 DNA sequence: TGTGCCACCAGTGAGGCTAGCGGGAAAAGGACCCAGTACTTC. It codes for CATSEASGKRTQYF.

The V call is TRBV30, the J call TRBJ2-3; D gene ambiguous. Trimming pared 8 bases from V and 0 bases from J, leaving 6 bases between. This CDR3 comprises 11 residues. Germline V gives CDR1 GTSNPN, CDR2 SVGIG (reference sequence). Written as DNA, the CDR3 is TGTGCCGGTAGTAGCACAGATACGCAGTATTTT. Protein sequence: CAGSSTDTQYF.

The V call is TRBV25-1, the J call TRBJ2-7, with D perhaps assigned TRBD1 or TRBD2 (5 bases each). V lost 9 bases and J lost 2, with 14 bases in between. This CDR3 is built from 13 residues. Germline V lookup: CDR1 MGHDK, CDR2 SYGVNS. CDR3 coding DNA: TGTGCCAGTGGGGAGCAGGGCACCTACGAGCAGTACTTC. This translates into CASGEQGTYEQYF.

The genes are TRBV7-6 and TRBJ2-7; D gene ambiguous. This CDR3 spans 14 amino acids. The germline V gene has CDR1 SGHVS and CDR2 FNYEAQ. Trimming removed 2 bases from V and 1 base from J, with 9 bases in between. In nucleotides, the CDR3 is TGTGCCAGCAGCTTATCGGACGCATCCTACGAGCAGTACTTC. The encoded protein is CASSLSDASYEQYF.

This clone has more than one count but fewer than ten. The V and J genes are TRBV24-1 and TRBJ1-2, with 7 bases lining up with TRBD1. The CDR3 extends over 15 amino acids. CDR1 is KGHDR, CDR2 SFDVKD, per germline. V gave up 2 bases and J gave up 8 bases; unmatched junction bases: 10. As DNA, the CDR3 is TGTGCCACCAGTGATTCCGGGAGAAGAGGGGGCGGCTACACCTTC. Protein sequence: CATSDSGRRGGGYTF.

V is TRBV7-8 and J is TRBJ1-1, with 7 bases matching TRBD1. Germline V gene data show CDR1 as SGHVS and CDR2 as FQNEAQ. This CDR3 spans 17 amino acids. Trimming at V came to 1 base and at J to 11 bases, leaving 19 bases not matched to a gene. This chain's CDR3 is CASSLGRRRGLSQGAFF. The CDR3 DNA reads TGTGCCAGCAGCTTAGGCCGGCGGAGGGGGCTGAGCCAAGGGGCTTTCTTT. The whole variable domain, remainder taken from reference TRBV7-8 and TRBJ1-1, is GAGVSQSPRYKVAKRGQDVALRCDPISGHVSLFWYQQALGQGPEFLTYFQNEAQLDKSGLPSDRFFAERPEGSVSTLKIQRTQQEDSAVYLCASSLGRRRGLSQGAFFGQGTRLTVV.

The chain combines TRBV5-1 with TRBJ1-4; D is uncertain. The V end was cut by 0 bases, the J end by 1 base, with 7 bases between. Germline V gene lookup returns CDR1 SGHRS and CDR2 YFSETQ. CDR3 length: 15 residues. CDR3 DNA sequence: TGCGCCAGCAGCTTGGATGGGCAAACTAATGAAAAACTGTTTTTT. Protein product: CASSLDGQTNEKLFF. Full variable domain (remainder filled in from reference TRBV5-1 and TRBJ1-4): KAGVTQTPRYLIKTRGQQVTLSCSPISGHRSVSWYQQTPGQGLQFLFEYFSETQRNKGNFPGRFSGRQFSNSRSEMNVSTLELGDSALYLCASSLDGQTNEKLFFGSGTQLSVL.

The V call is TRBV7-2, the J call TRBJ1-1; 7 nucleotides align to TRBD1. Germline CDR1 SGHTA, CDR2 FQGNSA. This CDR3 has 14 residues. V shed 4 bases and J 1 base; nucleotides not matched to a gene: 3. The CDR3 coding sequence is TGTGCCAGCAGCTATAGGGACAGGAACACTGAAGCTTTCTTT. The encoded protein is CASSYRDRNTEAFF.

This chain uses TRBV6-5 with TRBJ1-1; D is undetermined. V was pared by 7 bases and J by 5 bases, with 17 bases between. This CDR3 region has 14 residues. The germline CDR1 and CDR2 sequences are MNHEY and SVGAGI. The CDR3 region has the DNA TGTGCCAGCACTTCCTTTTATCGAGGGACTGAAGCTTTCTTT. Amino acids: CASTSFYRGTEAFF.

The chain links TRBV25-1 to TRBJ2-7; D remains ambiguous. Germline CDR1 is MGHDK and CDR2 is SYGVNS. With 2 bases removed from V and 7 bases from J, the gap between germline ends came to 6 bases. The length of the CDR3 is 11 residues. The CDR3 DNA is TGTGCCAGCAGTGAAAGGTTTGAGCAGTACTTC. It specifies CASSERFEQYF.

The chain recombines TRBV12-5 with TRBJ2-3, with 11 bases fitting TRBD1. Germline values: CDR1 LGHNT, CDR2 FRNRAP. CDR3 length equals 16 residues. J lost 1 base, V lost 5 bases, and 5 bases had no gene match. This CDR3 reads CASGPGQGARTDTQYF. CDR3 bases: TGTGCTAGTGGTCCCGGACAGGGGGCGCGCACAGATACGCAGTATTTT. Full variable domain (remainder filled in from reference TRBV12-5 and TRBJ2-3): DARVTQTPRHKVTEMGQEVTMRCQPILGHNTVFWYRQTMMQGLELLAYFRNRAPLDDSGMPKDRFSAEMPDATLATLKIQPSEPRDSAVYFCASGPGQGARTDTQYFGPGTRLTVL.

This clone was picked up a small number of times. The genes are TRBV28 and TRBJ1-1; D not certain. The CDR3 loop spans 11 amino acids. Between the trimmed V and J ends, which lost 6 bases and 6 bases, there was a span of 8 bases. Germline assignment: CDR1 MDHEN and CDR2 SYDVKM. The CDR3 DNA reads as TGTGCCAGCAGAAGGAAGGCTGAAGCTTTCTTT. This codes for CASRRKAEAFF.

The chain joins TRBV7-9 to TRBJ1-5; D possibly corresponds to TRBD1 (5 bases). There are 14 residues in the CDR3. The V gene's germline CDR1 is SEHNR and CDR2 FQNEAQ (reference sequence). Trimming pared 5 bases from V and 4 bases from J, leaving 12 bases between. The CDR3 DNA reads TGTGCCAGCAGCCCGCCAGGGAAAAATCAGCCCCAGCATTTT. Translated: CASSPPGKNQPQHF. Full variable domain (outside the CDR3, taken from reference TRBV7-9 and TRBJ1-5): DTGVSQNPRHKITKRGQNVTFRCDPISEHNRLYWYRQTLGQGPEFLTYFQNEAQLEKSRLLSDRFSAERPKGSFSTLEIQRTEQGDSAMYLCASSPPGKNQPQHFGDGTRLSIL.

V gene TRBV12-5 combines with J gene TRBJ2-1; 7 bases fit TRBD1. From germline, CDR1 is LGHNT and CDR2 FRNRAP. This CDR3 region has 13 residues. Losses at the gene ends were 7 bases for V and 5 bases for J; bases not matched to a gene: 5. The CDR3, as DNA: TGTGCTAGTGCCCTTACAGGGGACAATGAGCAGTTCTTC. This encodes CASALTGDNEQFF.

CDR3 residues: CSAPGGSLNTEAFF. The CDR3 nucleotides are TGCAGCGCCCCCGGGGGGAGTTTGAACACTGAAGCTTTCTTT. V usage is TRBV29-1 and J usage is TRBJ1-1; perhaps TRBD1 as D (5 bases). The CDR3 is made up of 14 amino acids. V was trimmed by 7 bases and J by 0 bases, leaving 15 bases between them. In germline, CDR1 is SQVTM, CDR2 ANQGSEA.

This chain's CDR3 is CASSRQGTGGYTF. In nucleotides, the CDR3 is TGTGCCAGCAGTCGACAGGGGACCGGGGGCTACACCTTC. The chain combines TRBV28 with TRBJ1-2, with TRBD1 matching 8 bases. The germline V gene encodes CDR1 MDHEN and CDR2 SYDVKM. J lost 8 bases, V lost 5 bases, and 7 bases had no gene match. This CDR3 has 13 residues.

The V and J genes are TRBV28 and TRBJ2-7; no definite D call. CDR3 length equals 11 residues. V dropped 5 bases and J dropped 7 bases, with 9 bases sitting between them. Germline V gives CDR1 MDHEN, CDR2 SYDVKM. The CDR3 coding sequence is TGTGCCAGCAGTGATCGCTGGGAGCAGTACTTC. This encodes CASSDRWEQYF.

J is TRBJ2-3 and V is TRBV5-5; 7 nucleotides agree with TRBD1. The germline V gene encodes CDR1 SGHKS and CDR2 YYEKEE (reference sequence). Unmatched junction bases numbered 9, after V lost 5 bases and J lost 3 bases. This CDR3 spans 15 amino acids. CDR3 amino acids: CASRNTGTDTDTQYF. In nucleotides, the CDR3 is TGTGCCAGCAGGAACACGGGGACAGATACAGATACGCAGTATTTT.

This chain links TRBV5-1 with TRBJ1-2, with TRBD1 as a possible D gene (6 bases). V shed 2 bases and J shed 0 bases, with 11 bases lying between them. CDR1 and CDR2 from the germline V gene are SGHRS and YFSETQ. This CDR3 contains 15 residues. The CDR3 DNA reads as TGCGCCAGCAGCTTCGGGACATTCGCTAACTATGGCTACACCTTC. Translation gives CASSFGTFANYGYTF.

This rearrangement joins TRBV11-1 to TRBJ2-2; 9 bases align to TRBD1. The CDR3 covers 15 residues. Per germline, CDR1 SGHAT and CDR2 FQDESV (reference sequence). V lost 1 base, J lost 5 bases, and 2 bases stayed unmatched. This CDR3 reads CASSLGDRETGELFF. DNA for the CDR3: TGTGCCAGCAGCTTAGGGGACAGGGAGACCGGGGAGCTGTTTTTT.

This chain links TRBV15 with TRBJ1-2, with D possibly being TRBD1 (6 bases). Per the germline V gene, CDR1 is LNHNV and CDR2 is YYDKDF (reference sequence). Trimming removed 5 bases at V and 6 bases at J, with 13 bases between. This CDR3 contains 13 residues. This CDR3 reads CATSETGLNGYTF. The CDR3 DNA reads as TGTGCCACCAGCGAGACAGGCCTCAATGGCTACACCTTC.

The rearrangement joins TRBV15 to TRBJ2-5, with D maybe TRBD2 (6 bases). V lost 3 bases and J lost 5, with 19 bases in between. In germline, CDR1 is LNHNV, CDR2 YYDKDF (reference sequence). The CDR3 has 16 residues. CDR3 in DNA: TGTGCCACCAGCAGGGGCGGGACCCAACGAAGGGAGACCCAGTACTTC. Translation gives CATSRGGTQRRETQYF.

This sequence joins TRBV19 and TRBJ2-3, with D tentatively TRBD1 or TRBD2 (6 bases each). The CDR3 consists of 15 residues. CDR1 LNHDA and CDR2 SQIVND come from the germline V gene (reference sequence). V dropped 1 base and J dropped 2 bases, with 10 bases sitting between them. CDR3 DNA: TGTGCCAGTAGTATAGCCGGGGGCTTCACAGATACGCAGTATTTT. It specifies CASSIAGGFTDTQYF.

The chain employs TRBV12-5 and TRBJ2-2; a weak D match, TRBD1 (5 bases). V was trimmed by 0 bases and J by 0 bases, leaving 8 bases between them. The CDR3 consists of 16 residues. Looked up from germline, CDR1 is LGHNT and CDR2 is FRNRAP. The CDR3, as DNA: TGTGCTAGTGGTTTGGTTGACAGCGCGAACACCGGGGAGCTGTTTTTT. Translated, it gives CASGLVDSANTGELFF.